Following are 15 T cell receptor beta chains from one sample sequenced in a study of beta chain features in type 1 diabetes. Of the isolated RNA, all was reverse transcribed, and so the sequenced material was expressed TCRB transcripts. Using immunoSEQ multiplex PCR, the repertoire was profiled, and TCRdb retains in-frame clones only, with some absent. Of some 150,000 clones in the sample, 9% to 10% are singletons; the top ten hold approximately 0.65%. Source material: central memory CD4+ T cells from blood. The receptor set was obtained from a woman aged 40-49 years in good health.

The chain links TRBV7-8 to TRBJ2-3, with D perhaps TRBD2 (6 bases). Trimming left V 0 bases short and J 5 bases short, with 9 bases between. The CDR3 consists of 14 residues. The germline V gene has CDR1 SGHVS and CDR2 FQNEAQ. The CDR3 sequence is CASSLANSGDTQYF. CDR3 DNA: TGTGCCAGCAGCTTAGCCAATAGCGGAGATACGCAGTATTTT.

This chain connects TRBV13 to TRBJ1-3; D gene ambiguous. The CDR3 extends over 14 amino acids. Germline V CDR1 and CDR2: PRHDT, FYEKMQ (reference sequence). V was clipped by 3 bases and J by 3 bases, with 9 bases between them. The CDR3 is CASSFGILGNTIYF. The CDR3 nucleotides are TGTGCCAGCAGCTTTGGCATCCTTGGAAACACCATATATTTT.

The chain is built from TRBV18 and TRBJ1-1; 8 bases line up with TRBD1. The V and J ends lost 6 bases and 1 base, in that order; junction bases with no gene match: 4. The CDR3 sequence is 14 residues long. Germline loops: CDR1 KGHSH, CDR2 LQKENI. The CDR3 loop is CASSRQGQNTEAFF. Here the CDR3 DNA reads TGTGCCAGCTCTCGACAGGGGCAGAACACTGAAGCTTTCTTT.

This sequence joins TRBV27 and TRBJ1-6; 7 bases agree with TRBD1. In germline, CDR1 is MNHEY, CDR2 SMNVEV (reference sequence). V shed 4 bases and J 7 bases; nucleotides not matched to a gene: 7. There are 15 residues in the CDR3. The CDR3 nucleotides are TGTGCCAGCAGTTCTACCCCGGGACAGAATTCACCCCTCCACTTT. Protein: CASSSTPGQNSPLHF.

This clone was seen ten or more times. The chain joins TRBV5-4 to TRBJ2-1; 9 bases map to TRBD1. Trimming removed 5 bases from V and 9 bases from J; junction bases left unmatched: 9. Germline V gives CDR1 SGHNT, CDR2 YYREEE (reference sequence). The length of the CDR3 is 14 residues. The CDR3 is CASSQQGAGGEQFF. The CDR3 nucleotides read TGTGCCAGCAGTCAACAGGGGGCCGGCGGTGAGCAGTTCTTC.

This clone came up a few times. The chain couples TRBV9 to TRBJ2-5; the match to TRBD1 covers 8 bases. This CDR3 contains 15 residues. Germline CDR1 and CDR2: SGDLS and YYNGEE. V shed 0 bases and J 5 bases; nucleotides not matched to a gene: 6. As DNA, the CDR3 is TGTGCCAGCAGCGTAGACGGACAGGGATGGGAGACCCAGTACTTC. Translated, it gives CASSVDGQGWETQYF.

V gene TRBV5-4 combines with J gene TRBJ2-1; D gene ambiguous. This CDR3 region has 14 residues. V was pared by 6 bases and J by 5 bases, with 15 bases between. Germline-derived CDR1 and CDR2 are SGHNT and YYREEE (reference sequence). This chain's CDR3 is CASTPSVWDNEQFF. Here the CDR3 DNA reads TGTGCCAGCACCCCGAGCGTTTGGGACAATGAGCAGTTCTTC. Filled out from reference TRBV5-4 and TRBJ2-1, the complete variable domain reads ETGVTQSPTHLIKTRGQQVTLRCSSQSGHNTVSWYQQALGQGPQFIFQYYREEENGRGNFPPRFSGLQFPNYSSELNVNALELDDSALYLCASTPSVWDNEQFFGPGTRLTVL.

This clone was observed a few times. The V call is TRBV7-2, the J call TRBJ2-5, with 13 bases identical to TRBD2. Looked up from germline, CDR1 is SGHTA and CDR2 is FQGNSA. V gave up 5 bases and J gave up 4 bases; unmatched junction bases: 4. This CDR3 has 15 residues. CDR3 sequence: CASSPTSGGGETQYF. CDR3 sequence (DNA): TGTGCCAGCAGCCCTACTAGCGGGGGGGGAGAGACCCAGTACTTC.

This clone occurred a few times. V gene TRBV7-8 combines with J gene TRBJ1-5; D not resolved. Looked up from germline, CDR1 is SGHVS and CDR2 is FQNEAQ. CDR3 length: 17 residues. Trimming pared 1 base from V and 1 base from J, leaving 14 bases between. The CDR3 reads CASSLDYPGRSNQPQHF. CDR3 sequence (DNA): TGTGCCAGCAGCTTAGATTACCCCGGGAGGAGCAATCAGCCCCAGCATTTT.

This clone was found many times. V is TRBV7-9 and J is TRBJ2-5; 7 nucleotides align to TRBD2. J lost 2 bases, V lost 5 bases, and 2 bases had no gene match. The CDR3 sequence is 13 residues long. Germline values: CDR1 SEHNR, CDR2 FQNEAQ (reference sequence). CDR3 residues: CASSPGGQETQYF. DNA for the CDR3: TGTGCCAGCAGCCCCGGGGGGCAAGAGACCCAGTACTTC.

The chain employs TRBV4-3 and TRBJ1-5; no definite D call. Trimming took 4 bases from V and 4 from J, leaving 8 bases between them. The CDR3 length is 13 residues. Germline CDR1 reads LGHNA; CDR2 reads YSLEER. The CDR3 DNA is TGCGCCAGCAGCCCAGACGGGAATCAGCCCCAGCATTTT. As protein: CASSPDGNQPQHF.

This clone was found a few times. The chain joins TRBV6-5 to TRBJ1-2; the D gene is possibly TRBD1 (6 bases). The V gene's germline CDR1 is MNHEY and CDR2 SVGAGI. This CDR3 spans 13 amino acids. V lost 5 bases and J lost 8, with 15 bases in between. The CDR3 spells CASSLVGQLGYTF. DNA for the CDR3: TGTGCCAGCAGTCTCGTCGGACAGTTGGGCTACACCTTC.

The gene calls are TRBV27 and TRBJ2-3; 9 nucleotides align to TRBD2. V shed 6 bases, J shed 2 bases, and the junction held 3 bases outside the gene matches. CDR3 length equals 14 residues. Germline assignment: CDR1 MNHEY and CDR2 SMNVEV (reference sequence). For the CDR3, the DNA is TGTGCCAGCAGGCGGGGGGGGTACACAGATACGCAGTATTTT. Protein sequence: CASRRGGYTDTQYF.

Concerning this clone itself: This could be a read error, since a much larger clone is one nucleotide away. The V call is TRBV27, the J call TRBJ2-3, with TRBD1 matching over 9 bases. CDR1 is MNHEY and CDR2 is SMNVEV in the germline V gene (reference sequence). With 7 bases clipped from V and 7 bases from J, the junction kept 12 bases outside the gene matches. This CDR3 spans 15 amino acids. CDR3 nucleotides: TGTGCCAGCACTCTGACAGGGGGTTTACGAAATACGCAGTATTTT. Amino acid sequence: CASTLTGGLRNTQYF.

The chain couples TRBV18 to TRBJ2-3; perhaps TRBD2 as D (5 bases). This CDR3 has 13 amino acids. CDR1 KGHSH and CDR2 LQKENI come from the germline V gene. V dropped 4 bases and J dropped 4 bases, with 9 bases sitting between them. The CDR3 sequence: CASSLSGSDTQYF. DNA of the CDR3: TGTGCCAGCTCACTGTCGGGGTCAGATACGCAGTATTTT.